The entry below describes one T cell receptor beta chain. At one of its ends the junction is not consistent with the germline gene, which may arise from a read error. This specimen comes from a study of T cell changes during pregnancy in multiple sclerosis. TCRdb's copy holds only in-frame clones and misses some; the assay was immunoSEQ multiplex PCR. Of about 36,000 clones listed, roughly 91% are singletons. This CDR3 has 15 residues. Germline V gene lookup returns CDR1 LNHDA and CDR2 SQIVND (reference sequence). The starting material was CD4+ T cells from peripheral blood mononuclear cells, obtained in the first trimester of pregnancy. This TCR came from a female donor with multiple sclerosis, enrolled in a pregnancy study. The V gene is TRBV19, the J gene TRBJ1-5, with 8 bases identical to TRBD1. CDR3 coding DNA: TGTGCCAGTAGTGAGGTTCCAGGGGGCAAACAGCCCCAGCATTTT. Translated: CASSEVPGGKQPQHF.